The next 17 T cell receptor beta chains were all read from a single sample in a study of blood T cell repertoires in COVID-19. Sequenced by immunoSEQ multiplex PCR; TCRdb stores in-frame clones only, minus some. Of 150,000 to 200,000 clones in the sample, approximately 79% were seen once. The sequenced sample was peripheral blood. These receptors were obtained from a man aged 50-60 years who had recovered from COVID-19.

This chain joins TRBV19 and TRBJ2-4; 10 bases fit TRBD1. The germline V gene has CDR1 LNHDA and CDR2 SQIVND (reference sequence). This CDR3 is built from 14 residues. V lost 8 bases, J lost 8 bases, and 9 bases stayed unmatched. The CDR3 loop reads CASSRTGGLDIQYF. In nucleotides, the CDR3 is TGTGCCAGTTCTAGGACAGGGGGATTGGACATTCAGTACTTC.

The chain couples TRBV6-5 to TRBJ2-1; D unclear. V lost 8 bases, J lost 5 bases, and 13 bases lay in between. CDR3 size: 13 residues. From germline, CDR1 is MNHEY and CDR2 SVGAGI. The CDR3 coding sequence is TGTGCCAGCGGGCACCCCGGCCACAATGAGCAGTTCTTC. Residues: CASGHPGHNEQFF.

The chain is built from TRBV12-5 and TRBJ2-7; 14 bases align to TRBD2. The CDR3 has 15 residues. Germline V gene sequence: CDR1 LGHNT, CDR2 FRNRAP. Losses at the gene ends were 5 bases for V and 7 bases for J; bases not matched to a gene: 7. CDR3 coding DNA: TGTGCTAGTGGTATCGGACTAGCGGGAGGATGGGAGCAGTACTTC. Its translation: CASGIGLAGGWEQYF.

This clone showed up just once. The chain carries TRBV10-2 and TRBJ2-5, with 7 bases matching TRBD2. V trimming: 0 bases; J trimming: 5 bases; junction bases outside the gene matches: 3. This CDR3 spans 14 amino acids. Germline CDR1 WSHSY, CDR2 SAAADI. For the CDR3, the DNA is TGCGCCAGCAGTGAGTCTCGGGGGGACGAGACCCAGTACTTC. Amino acid sequence: CASSESRGDETQYF.

CDR3 nucleotide sequence: TGTGCCAGCAGCCTTAATCTAGCGGGAGTTACCTACAATGAGCAGTTCTTC. Protein product: CASSLNLAGVTYNEQFF. The chain has TRBV27 and TRBJ2-1; 10 nucleotides align to TRBD2. V gave up 6 bases and J gave up 2 bases; unmatched junction bases: 10. The CDR3 is 17 amino acids. Germline V gene lookup returns CDR1 MNHEY and CDR2 SMNVEV (reference sequence).

The chain is built from TRBV5-1 and TRBJ2-1; possible D gene TRBD2, 5 bases. V lost 0 bases, J lost 7 bases, and 14 bases lay in between. Germline CDR1 is SGHRS and CDR2 is YFSETQ. This CDR3 is 15 amino acids long. The CDR3 DNA sequence: TGCGCCAGCAGCTTGGGTGGGAGTTTAGTGAATGAGCAGTTCTTC. Translating gives CASSLGGSLVNEQFF.

V gene TRBV5-4 combines with J gene TRBJ2-1; the D gene is possibly TRBD2 (6 bases). Germline V gives CDR1 SGHNT, CDR2 YYREEE (reference sequence). Trimming cost V 3 bases and J 7 bases, with 20 bases left between them. This CDR3 is built from 16 residues. As DNA, the CDR3 is TGTGCCAGCAGCTCCCTCAACGCGGGGACGCGGAATGAGCAGTTCTTC. Protein sequence: CASSSLNAGTRNEQFF.

The gene calls are TRBV29-1 and TRBJ2-6; D gene ambiguous. The CDR3 has 17 residues. Germline V gene data show CDR1 as SQVTM and CDR2 as ANQGSEA. Trimming cost V 3 bases and J 0 bases, with 15 bases left between them. This chain's CDR3 is CSVELRLGRSGANVLTF. CDR3 DNA sequence: TGCAGCGTTGAGCTACGCCTGGGCCGCTCTGGGGCCAACGTCCTGACTTTC.

This chain joins TRBV19 and TRBJ2-7; 11 bases align to TRBD1. Per the germline V gene, CDR1 is LNHDA and CDR2 is SQIVND (reference sequence). The CDR3 contains 13 residues. Trimming removed 7 bases from V and 5 bases from J; junction bases left unmatched: 4. This CDR3 reads CASKDRGRDEQYF. The CDR3, as DNA: TGTGCCAGTAAGGACAGGGGGCGCGACGAGCAGTACTTC.

The chain joins TRBV5-6 to TRBJ2-5; D gene ambiguous. Trimming removed 0 bases at V and 1 base at J, with 13 bases between. The CDR3 runs to 16 residues. Germline CDR1 SGHDT, CDR2 YYEEEE. The CDR3, as DNA: TGTGCCAGCAGCTTGGTTGGCGATGGGCCCCAAGAGACCCAGTACTTC. It is translated as CASSLVGDGPQETQYF.

A single count supports this clone. The V gene is TRBV2, the J gene TRBJ1-2; a possible D gene is TRBD1 (6 bases). The CDR3 loop spans 15 amino acids. Germline V gene data show CDR1 as SNHLY and CDR2 as FYNNEI. The germline V and J ends were trimmed by 1 base and 3 bases, with 12 bases remaining between them. In nucleotides, the CDR3 is TGTGCCAGCAGTGAAGAGAACAGGGCTGACTATGGCTACACCTTC. It translates to CASSEENRADYGYTF.

This sequence joins TRBV2 and TRBJ2-3, with TRBD2 as a possible D gene (6 bases). V lost 1 base to trimming and J lost 3 bases, with 14 bases between them. Germline V gene lookup returns CDR1 SNHLY and CDR2 FYNNEI. CDR3 length equals 16 residues. The chain's CDR3 is CASSEDMRTITDTQYF. Here the CDR3 DNA reads TGTGCCAGCAGTGAAGATATGCGGACTATAACAGATACGCAGTATTTT.

J is TRBJ2-1 and V is TRBV5-4; TRBD2 might be the D (6 bases). The germline V gene encodes CDR1 SGHNT and CDR2 YYREEE (reference sequence). CDR3 size: 17 residues. Deletions cut 4 bases from V and 0 bases from J, with 17 bases between. The CDR3 DNA reads as TGTGCCAGCAGCCCCACTAGCATCCCCAACTCCTACAATGAGCAGTTCTTC. Protein product: CASSPTSIPNSYNEQFF.

The chain combines TRBV5-1 with TRBJ2-3; TRBD2 might be the D (6 bases). V dropped 2 bases and J dropped 5 bases, with 9 bases sitting between them. Germline loops: CDR1 SGHRS, CDR2 YFSETQ. CDR3 length equals 13 residues. CDR3 in DNA: TGCGCCAGCAGCTTCTCAGCGGGAGATACGCAGTATTTT. This codes for CASSFSAGDTQYF.

The J gene is TRBJ1-3, the V gene TRBV30; D gene unclear. CDR3 length: 13 residues. Per the germline V gene, CDR1 is GTSNPN and CDR2 is SVGIG (reference sequence). Trimming cost V 3 bases and J 0 bases, with 6 bases left between them. DNA of the CDR3: TGTGCCTGGAGACAGAGCTCTGGAAACACCATATATTTT. Translating it yields CAWRQSSGNTIYF.

The chain is built from TRBV6-5 and TRBJ1-1, with 7 bases identical to TRBD1. CDR1 MNHEY and CDR2 SVGAGI come from the germline V gene. The trim removed 4 bases at V and 3 bases at J, leaving 8 bases unmatched. The CDR3 is made up of 15 amino acids. CDR3 coding DNA: TGTGCCAGCAGTTCAACGACAGGGACGTACACTGAAGCTTTCTTT. Amino acid sequence: CASSSTTGTYTEAFF.

The chain combines TRBV5-1 with TRBJ1-2; a weak D match, TRBD1 (5 bases). Germline lookup yields CDR1 SGHRS and CDR2 YFSETQ. V was shortened by 4 bases and J by 1 base, with 11 bases between the two germline ends. CDR3 length: 14 residues. The CDR3 loop reads CASSALTVNYGYTF. CDR3 DNA: TGCGCCAGCAGCGCTCTGACAGTTAACTATGGCTACACCTTC.